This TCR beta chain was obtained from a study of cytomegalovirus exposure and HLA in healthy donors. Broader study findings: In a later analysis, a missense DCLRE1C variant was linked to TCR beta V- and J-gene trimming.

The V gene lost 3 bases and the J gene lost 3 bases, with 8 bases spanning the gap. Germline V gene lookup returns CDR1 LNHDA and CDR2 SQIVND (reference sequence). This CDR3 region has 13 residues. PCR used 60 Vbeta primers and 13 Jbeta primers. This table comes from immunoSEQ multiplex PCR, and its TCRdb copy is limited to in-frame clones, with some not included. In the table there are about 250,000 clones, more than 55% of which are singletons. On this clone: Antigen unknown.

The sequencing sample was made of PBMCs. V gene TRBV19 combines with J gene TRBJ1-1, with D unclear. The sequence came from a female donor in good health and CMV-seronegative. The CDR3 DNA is TGTGCCAGTAGTATTCCCGGGTACACTGAAGCTTTCTTT. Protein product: CASSIPGYTEAFF.